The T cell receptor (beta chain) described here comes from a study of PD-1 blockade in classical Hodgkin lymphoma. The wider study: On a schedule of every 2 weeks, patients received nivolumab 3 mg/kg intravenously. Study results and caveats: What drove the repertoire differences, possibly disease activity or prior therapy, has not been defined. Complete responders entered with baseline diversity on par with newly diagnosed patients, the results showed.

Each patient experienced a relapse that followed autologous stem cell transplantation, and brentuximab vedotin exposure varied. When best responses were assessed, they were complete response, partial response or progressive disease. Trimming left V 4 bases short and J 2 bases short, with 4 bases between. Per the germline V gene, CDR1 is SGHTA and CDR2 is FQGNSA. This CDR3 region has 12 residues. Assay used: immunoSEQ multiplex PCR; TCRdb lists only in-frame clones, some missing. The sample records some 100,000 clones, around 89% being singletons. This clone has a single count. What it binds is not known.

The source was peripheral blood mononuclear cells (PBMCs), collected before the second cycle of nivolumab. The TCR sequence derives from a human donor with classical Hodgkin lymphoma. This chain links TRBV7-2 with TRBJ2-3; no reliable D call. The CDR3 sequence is CASSSLTDTQYF. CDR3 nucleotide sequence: TGTGCCAGCAGCTCCCTCACAGATACGCAGTATTTT.